The T cell receptor beta chain described here comes from a study of shared clonotypes between healthy human individuals. General observations from the study: Relative to their counterparts shared across all four donors, non-shared clonotypes exhibited diminished generation probabilities.

Libraries were prepared by immunoSEQ multiplex PCR; TCRdb keeps only in-frame clonotypes and omits some of them. The data show about 360,000 clones, over 70% seen once. The germline gives CDR1 SGHNT, CDR2 YYREEE (reference sequence). CDR3 size: 16 residues. J was trimmed by 5 bases and V by 6 bases; bases with no gene match: 12. In this sample, this clone turned up once. Its target is unknown. The origin of this receptor is a man aged 30 to 39 in good health. The V and J genes are TRBV5-4 and TRBJ2-7, with 12 bases fitting TRBD1. The sequenced sample consisted of memory CD4+ T cells sorted from blood. As to subset: CD45RA-negative fraction. CDR3 bases: TGTGCCAGCACTATATACGGGACAGGGGGCGAGAACGAGCAGTACTTC. Translated, it gives CASTIYGTGGENEQYF. Combining the CDR3 with reference TRBV5-4 and TRBJ2-7 gives the whole variable domain ETGVTQSPTHLIKTRGQQVTLRCSSQSGHNTVSWYQQALGQGPQFIFQYYREEENGRGNFPPRFSGLQFPNYSSELNVNALELDDSALYLCASTIYGTGGENEQYFGPGTRLTVT.